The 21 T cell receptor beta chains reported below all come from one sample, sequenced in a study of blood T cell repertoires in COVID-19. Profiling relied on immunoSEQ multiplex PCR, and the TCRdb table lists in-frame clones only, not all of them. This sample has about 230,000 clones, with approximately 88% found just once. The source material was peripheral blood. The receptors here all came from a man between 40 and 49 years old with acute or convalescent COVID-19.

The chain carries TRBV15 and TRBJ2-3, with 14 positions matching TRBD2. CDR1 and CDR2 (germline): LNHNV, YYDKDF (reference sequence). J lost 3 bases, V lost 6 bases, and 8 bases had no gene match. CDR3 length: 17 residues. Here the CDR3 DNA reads TGTGCCACCAGACCCGGACTAGCGGGAGGAGGTACAGATACGCAGTATTTT. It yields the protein CATRPGLAGGGTDTQYF.

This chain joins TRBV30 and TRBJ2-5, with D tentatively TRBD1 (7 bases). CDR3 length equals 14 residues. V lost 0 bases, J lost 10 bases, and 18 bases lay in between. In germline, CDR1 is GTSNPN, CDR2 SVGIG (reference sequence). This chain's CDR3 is CAWSVGGQPLGQYF. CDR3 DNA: TGTGCCTGGAGTGTGGGGGGACAGCCCCTAGGCCAGTACTTC. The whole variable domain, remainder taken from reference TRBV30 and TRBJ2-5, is SQTIHQWPATLVQPVGSPLSLECTVEGTSNPNLYWYRQAAGRGLQLLFYSVGIGQISSEVPQNLSASRPQDRQFILSSKKLLLSDSGFYLCAWSVGGQPLGQYFGPGTRLLVL.

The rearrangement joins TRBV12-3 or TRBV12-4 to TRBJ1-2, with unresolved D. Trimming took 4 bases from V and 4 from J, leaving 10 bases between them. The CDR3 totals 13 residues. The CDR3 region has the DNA TGTGCCAGCAGTTCGCAGGCGAGCTATGGCTACACCTTC. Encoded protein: CASSSQASYGYTF.

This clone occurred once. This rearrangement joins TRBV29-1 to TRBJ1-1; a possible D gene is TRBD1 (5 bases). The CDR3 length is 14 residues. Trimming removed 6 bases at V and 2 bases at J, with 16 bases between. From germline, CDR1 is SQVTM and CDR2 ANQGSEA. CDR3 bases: TGCAGCGTCCCTAAGGAAGACAGCAACACTGAAGCTTTCTTT. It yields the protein CSVPKEDSNTEAFF.

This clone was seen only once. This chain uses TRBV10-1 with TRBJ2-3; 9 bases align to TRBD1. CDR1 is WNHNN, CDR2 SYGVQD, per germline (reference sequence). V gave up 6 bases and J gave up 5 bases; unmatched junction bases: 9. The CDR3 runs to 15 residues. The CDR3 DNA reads TGCGCCAGCAGACCGGGACAGGGTGGAAGAGATACGCAGTATTTT. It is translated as CASRPGQGGRDTQYF.

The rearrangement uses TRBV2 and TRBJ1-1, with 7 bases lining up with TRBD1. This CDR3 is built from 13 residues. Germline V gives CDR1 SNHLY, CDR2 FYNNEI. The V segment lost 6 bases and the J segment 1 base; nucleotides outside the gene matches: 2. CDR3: CASSRGKNTEAFF. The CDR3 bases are TGTGCCAGCAGCAGGGGGAAGAACACTGAAGCTTTCTTT.

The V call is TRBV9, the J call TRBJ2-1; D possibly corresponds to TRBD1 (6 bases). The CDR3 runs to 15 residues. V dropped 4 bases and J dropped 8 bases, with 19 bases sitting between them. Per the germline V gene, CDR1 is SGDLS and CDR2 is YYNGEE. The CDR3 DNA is TGTGCCAGCAGCCCAGGAGTAACAGGGAAACATGAGCAGTTCTTC. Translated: CASSPGVTGKHEQFF.

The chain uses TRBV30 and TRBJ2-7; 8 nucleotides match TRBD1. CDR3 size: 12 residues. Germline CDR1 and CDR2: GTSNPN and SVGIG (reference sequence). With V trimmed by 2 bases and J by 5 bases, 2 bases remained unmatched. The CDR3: CAWSKQGDEQYF. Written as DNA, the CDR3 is TGTGCCTGGAGTAAACAGGGGGACGAGCAGTACTTC.

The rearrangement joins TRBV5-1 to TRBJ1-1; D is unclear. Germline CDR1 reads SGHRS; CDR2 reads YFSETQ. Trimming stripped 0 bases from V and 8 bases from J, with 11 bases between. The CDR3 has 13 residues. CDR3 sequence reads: CASSLDIGLEAFF. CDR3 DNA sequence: TGCGCCAGCAGCTTGGATATCGGACTGGAAGCTTTCTTT.

CDR3 protein: CASIGGSQETQYF. CDR3 nucleotide sequence: TGTGCCAGCATCGGAGGGTCCCAAGAGACCCAGTACTTC. This chain links TRBV7-9 with TRBJ2-5, with a weak D call TRBD2 (6 bases). This CDR3 spans 13 amino acids. CDR1 and CDR2 (germline): SEHNR, FQNEAQ (reference sequence). V lost 7 bases and J lost 1, with 10 bases in between.

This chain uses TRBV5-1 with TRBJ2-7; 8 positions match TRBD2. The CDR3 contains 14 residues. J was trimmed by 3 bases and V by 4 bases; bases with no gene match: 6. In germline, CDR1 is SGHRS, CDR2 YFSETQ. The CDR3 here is CASSSTSGNYEQYF. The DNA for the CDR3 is TGCGCCAGCAGCAGCACTAGCGGTAACTACGAGCAGTACTTC.

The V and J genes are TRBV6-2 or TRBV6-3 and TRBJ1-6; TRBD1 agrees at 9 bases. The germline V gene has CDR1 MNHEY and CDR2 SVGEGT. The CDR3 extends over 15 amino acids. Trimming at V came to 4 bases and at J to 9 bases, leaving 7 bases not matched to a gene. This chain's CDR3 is CASSSPGTGSSPLHF. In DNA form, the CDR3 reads TGTGCCAGCAGTTCCCCCGGGACAGGGTCTTCACCCCTCCACTTT.

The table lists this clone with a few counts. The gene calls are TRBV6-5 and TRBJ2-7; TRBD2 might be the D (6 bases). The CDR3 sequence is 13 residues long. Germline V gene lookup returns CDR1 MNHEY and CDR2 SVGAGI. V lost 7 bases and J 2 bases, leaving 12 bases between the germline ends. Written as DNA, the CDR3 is TGTGCCAGCACGAGGGAGGCGACCTACGAGCAGTACTTC. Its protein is CASTREATYEQYF.

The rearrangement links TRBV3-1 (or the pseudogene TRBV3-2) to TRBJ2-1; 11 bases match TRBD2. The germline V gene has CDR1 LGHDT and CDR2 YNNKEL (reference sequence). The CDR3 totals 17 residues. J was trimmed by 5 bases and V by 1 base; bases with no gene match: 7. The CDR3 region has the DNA TGTGCCAGCAGCCAAGTATTACTAGCGGGAGTCCACAATGAGCAGTTCTTC. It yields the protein CASSQVLLAGVHNEQFF.

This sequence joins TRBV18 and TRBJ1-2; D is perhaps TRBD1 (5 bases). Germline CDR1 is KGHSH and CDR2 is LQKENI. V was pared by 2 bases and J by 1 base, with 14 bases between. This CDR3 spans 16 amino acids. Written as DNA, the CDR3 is TGTGCCAGCTCACCAGGGGCCGGAAGAGGTAACTATGGCTACACCTTC. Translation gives CASSPGAGRGNYGYTF.

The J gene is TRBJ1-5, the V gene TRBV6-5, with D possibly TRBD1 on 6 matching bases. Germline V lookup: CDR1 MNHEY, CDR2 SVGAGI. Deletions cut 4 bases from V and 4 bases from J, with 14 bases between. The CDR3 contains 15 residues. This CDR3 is CASSSDRMGNQPQHF. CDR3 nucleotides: TGTGCCAGCAGTTCAGACAGGATGGGAAATCAGCCCCAGCATTTT.

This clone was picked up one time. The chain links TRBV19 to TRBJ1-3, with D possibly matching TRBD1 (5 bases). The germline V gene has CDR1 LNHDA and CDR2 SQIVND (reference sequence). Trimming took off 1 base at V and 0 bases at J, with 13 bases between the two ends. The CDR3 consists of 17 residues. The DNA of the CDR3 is TGTGCCAGTAGTATAGGTCGGAAAGGGGCCTCTGGAAACACCATATATTTT. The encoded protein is CASSIGRKGASGNTIYF.

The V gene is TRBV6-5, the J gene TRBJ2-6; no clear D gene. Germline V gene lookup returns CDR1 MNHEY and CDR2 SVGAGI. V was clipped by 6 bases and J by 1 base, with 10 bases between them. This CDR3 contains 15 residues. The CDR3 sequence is CASRPYESGANVLTF. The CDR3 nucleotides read TGTGCCAGCAGGCCCTACGAGTCTGGGGCCAACGTCCTGACTTTC.

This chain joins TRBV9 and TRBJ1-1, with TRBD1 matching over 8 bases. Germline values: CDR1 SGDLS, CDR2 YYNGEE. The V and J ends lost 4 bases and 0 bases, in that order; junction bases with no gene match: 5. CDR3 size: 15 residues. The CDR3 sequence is CASSPRTGLNTEAFF. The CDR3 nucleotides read TGTGCCAGCAGCCCCCGGACAGGGCTGAACACTGAAGCTTTCTTT.

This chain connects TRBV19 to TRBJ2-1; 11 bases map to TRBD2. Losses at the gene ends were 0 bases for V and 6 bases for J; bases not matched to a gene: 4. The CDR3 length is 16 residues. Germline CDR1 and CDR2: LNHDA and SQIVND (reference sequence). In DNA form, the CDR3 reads TGTGCCAGTAGTATAGAGGGGACTAGCGGACCCAATGAGCAGTTCTTC. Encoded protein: CASSIEGTSGPNEQFF.

DNA of the CDR3: TGTGCCAGCAGTTACTCTGGGGGGGGTGGAAACACCATATATTTT. Encoded protein: CASSYSGGGGNTIYF. V is TRBV6-5 and J is TRBJ1-3; TRBD1 might be the D (5 bases). The V end was cut by 0 bases, the J end by 3 bases, with 9 bases between. CDR1 and CDR2 from the germline V gene are MNHEY and SVGAGI. The CDR3 covers 15 residues.